A selection of T cell receptor beta chains follows, all from one sample in a study of cytotoxic CD8 clonotypes in ibrutinib-treated CLL. The table came from immunoSEQ multiplex PCR; TCRdb's copy has only in-frame clones and leaves some out. The repertoire holds about 68,000 clones, with 68% as singletons. The sequenced sample was PBMCs, obtained after 12 months of ibrutinib treatment. All receptors come from a human donor with chronic lymphocytic leukemia. The CDR3 runs from the conserved cysteine through the conserved F or W. Fields, in order: V gene, CDR3 protein.

V: TRBV5-5
CDR3: CASSLRVGTFVDRNQPQHF

V: TRBV10-3
CDR3: CATNLGGDLTYGYTF

V: TRBV4-1
CDR3: CASSQSRQGGEQYF

V: TRBV18
CDR3: CASSFTGIFEQFF

V: TRBV18
CDR3: CASSPGIAGPTYEQYF

V: TRBV7-9
CDR3: CASSLGVMGPYEQYF

V: TRBV4-1
CDR3: CASSLTGPGSEAFF

V: TRBV5-4
CDR3: CASGGGLDYGYTF

V: TRBV2
CDR3: CASSRRLAGDQETQYF

V: TRBV7-2
CDR3: CASSIAGTEYEQYF

V: TRBV2
CDR3: CASSESLGANNQPQHF

V: TRBV9
CDR3: CASTPLDRGSPLHF

V: TRBV5-8
CDR3: CASSWGQYQETQYF

V: TRBV5-5
CDR3: CANSLAGQITDTQYF

V: TRBV6-6
CDR3: CASTLVASYGYTF

V: TRBV29-1
CDR3: CSVARGDGYTF

V: TRBV5-4
CDR3: CASSQGLAGGQYF

V: TRBV11-3
CDR3: CASSLRLAGVNEQFF

V: TRBV5-6
CDR3: CASSLRTGVSGNTIYF

V: TRBV5-1
CDR3: CASSSQLTSGGSEQYF

V: TRBV2
CDR3: CASIAGTYEQYF

V: TRBV7-2
CDR3: CASSSRTGGQPQHF

V: TRBV7-8
CDR3: CASSLGSRNTIYF

V: TRBV28
CDR3: CASSFHGLYGYTF

V: TRBV6-6
CDR3: CASSYRTGEKLFF

V: TRBV10-3
CDR3: CAISAGQGSYNEQFF

V: TRBV5-4
CDR3: CASSLPHRGRNNEQFF

V: TRBV30
CDR3: CAADSYGYTF

V: TRBV6-6
CDR3: CASTGTGLVTQYF

V: TRBV30
CDR3: CAWSAGQGAGEQYF

V: TRBV5-8
CDR3: CASSLFRGRAPEAFF

V: TRBV12-5
CDR3: CASGKTAVVYEQYF

V: TRBV7-8
CDR3: CASSLAGRVNTEAFF

V: TRBV9
CDR3: CASSPGQSSYEQYF

V: TRBV6-6
CDR3: CASRQQGTNSPLHF

V: TRBV29-1
CDR3: CSARGQAPMNTEAFF

V: TRBV29-1
CDR3: CSASTGTDYGRGEQYF

V: TRBV4-1
CDR3: CASSHKLSGRTDTQYF

V: TRBV19
CDR3: CASSILGGDYYGYTF

V: TRBV19
CDR3: CASRGQGDGYTF

V: TRBV6-5
CDR3: CASGFRRNTEAFF

V: TRBV5-1
CDR3: CASRETGGPDTQYF

V: TRBV5-1
CDR3: CASSFGTASTDTQYF

V: TRBV7-6
CDR3: CASRDRGSYEQYF

V: TRBV7-2
CDR3: CASSLSGATTDTQYF

V: TRBV19
CDR3: CASSIQGRGVDEKLFF